The rows below give T cell receptor beta chains drawn from one sample of a study of cytomegalovirus exposure and HLA in healthy donors. Data came from immunoSEQ multiplex PCR; TCRdb stores just in-frame clones and leaves some out. The sample lists 200,000 or so clones; roughly 80% were seen once. Material: PBMCs. Receptor source: a woman between 18 and 30 years old in good health and CMV-seronegative. The CDR3 runs from the conserved cysteine through the conserved F or W. The D gene is left open where the match is weak. Clone size appears in some rows only: once, few, many, or a class for an expanded clone.

>.|few|TRBV30|TRBJ1-2
TGTGCCTGGAAAATCGCAGGTACCGGCTACACCTTC
CAWKIAGTGYTF
>.|.|TRBV2|TRBJ2-2
TGTGCCAGCAGTGAAGGTCCGGGGGCACACACCGGGGAGCTGTTTTTT
CASSEGPGAHTGELFF
>TRBD2|once|TRBV6-1|TRBJ2-1
TGTGCCAGCAGTGAAGAGCCTAGCGGGATTTACAATGAGCAGTTCTTC
CASSEEPSGIYNEQFF
>.|once|TRBV18|TRBJ2-7
TGTGCCAGCTCCTCGACCGGGACGGTGCTGAACGAGCAGTACTTC
CASSSTGTVLNEQYF
>.|.|TRBV6-1|TRBJ2-2
TGTGCCAGCAGTGAAACTAGAACCGGGGAGCTGTTTTTT
CASSETRTGELFF
>TRBD1|.|TRBV5-4|TRBJ2-5
TGTGCCAGCAGCTATGGGACAGAAGAGACCCAGTACTTC
CASSYGTEETQYF
>.|.|TRBV6-5|TRBJ2-7
TGTGCCAGCAGTGCTAGCGCCCCAAGGGACGAGCAGTACTTC
CASSASAPRDEQYF
>.|once|TRBV7-6|TRBJ1-2
TGTGCCAGCAGCTTAGGGCAGGGGTCTGGAGGCTACACCTTC
CASSLGQGSGGYTF
>.|.|TRBV5-1|TRBJ1-2
TGCGCCAGCAGCTTGTGGGAGGGCAGCAAGCCAGATGGCTACACCTTC
CASSLWEGSKPDGYTF
>.|.|TRBV7-9|TRBJ2-7
TGTGCCAGCGGAACGGCCTACGAGCAGTACTTC
CASGTAYEQYF
>.|few|TRBV9|TRBJ2-7
TGTGCCAGCAGCTACTTGACTGCCGGGACCGAGCAGTACTTC
CASSYLTAGTEQYF
>TRBD2|.|TRBV7-9|TRBJ2-7
TGTGCCAGCAGCTCCTGGGAGGGGACCGGTGAAAGCGAGCAGTACTTC
CASSSWEGTGESEQYF
>TRBD2|.|TRBV4-1|TRBJ2-1
TGCGCCAGCAGCCAAGGACTAGCGGGGGACAATGAGCAGTTCTTC
CASSQGLAGDNEQFF
>.|.|TRBV5-1|TRBJ1-2
TGCGCCAGCAGCTTGGAAGCAGTTTCCTCCAACTATGGCTACACCTTC
CASSLEAVSSNYGYTF
>TRBD1|.|TRBV2|TRBJ2-5
TGTGCCAGCAGTGCCGGGACAGCGCAAGAGACCCAGTACTTC
CASSAGTAQETQYF
>.|.|TRBV5-1|TRBJ2-3
TGCGCCAGCAGCTTGGAGGGAAATTACTTCACAGATACGCAGTATTTT
CASSLEGNYFTDTQYF
>TRBD2|.|TRBV5-1|TRBJ2-7
TGCGCCAGCAGCCCAACCGGACTAGCAAGCTACGAGCAGTACTTC
CASSPTGLASYEQYF
>.|.|TRBV2|TRBJ2-3
TGTGCCAGCAAGGAGAGAGCGGGCCTGAGCACAGATACGCAGTATTTT
CASKERAGLSTDTQYF
>.|.|TRBV27|TRBJ2-2
TGTGCCAGCAGTTCCGGAGGGGCCACCGGGGAGCTGTTTTTT
CASSSGGATGELFF
>TRBD2|.|TRBV2|TRBJ2-7
TGTGCCAGCAGTGCGGGACTACTTTCCTACGAGCAGTACTTC
CASSAGLLSYEQYF